These 18 T cell receptor beta chains were sequenced from one sample in a study of TIL therapy for anti-PD-1-resistant metastatic lung cancer (dated by TCRdb to the early 2020s). According to the study, the label for this sample's time point signals: pre-treatment sample, taken before nivolumab and TIL therapy. The immunoSEQ v3 hsTCRB kit was used to amplify TCR beta CDR3 regions from genomic DNA through bias-controlled multiplex PCR. TCRdb stores this immuneACCESS table with in-frame sequences only. Part of the clones is absent; in the studies checked, under half of the shortfall reflects unresolved V genes, and no reason is known for the rest. This sample has under 60,000 clones in its table, and approximately 86% of those were observed once. The top ten constitute 4.5% to 6% of the sample. The material sequenced was blood, taken at baseline. Receptors originate from a person aged 25 to 80 with non-small cell lung cancer.

This sequence joins TRBV5-1 and TRBJ2-5; D remains unclear. V lost 0 bases and J lost 2, with 8 bases in between. This CDR3 spans 14 amino acids. CDR1 and CDR2 from the germline V gene are SGHRS and YFSETQ. The CDR3 here is CASSLDWGQETQYF. The DNA for the CDR3 is TGCGCCAGCAGCTTGGATTGGGGACAAGAGACCCAGTACTTC.

The chain joins TRBV19 to TRBJ2-5; 9 bases line up with TRBD1. After removal of 9 bases from V and 5 bases from J, the junction contained 7 bases not matched to a gene. The germline V gene encodes CDR1 LNHDA and CDR2 SQIVND (reference sequence). This CDR3 has 13 residues. This chain's CDR3 is CASRDRVRETQYF. CDR3 DNA: TGTGCCAGCCGGGACAGGGTCAGGGAGACCCAGTACTTC. Combining the CDR3 with reference TRBV19 and TRBJ2-5 gives the whole variable domain DGGITQSPKYLFRKEGQNVTLSCEQNLNHDAMYWYRQDPGQGLRLIYYSQIVNDFQKGDIAEGYSVSREKKESFPLTVTSAQKNPTAFYLCASRDRVRETQYFGPGTRLLVL.

J is TRBJ1-1 and V is TRBV13, with no clear D. CDR1 is PRHDT and CDR2 is FYEKMQ in the germline V gene (reference sequence). The CDR3 is 14 residues long. V dropped 5 bases and J dropped 1 base, with 11 bases sitting between them. CDR3 in amino acids: CASSPDFRNTEAFF. CDR3 nucleotide sequence: TGTGCCAGCAGCCCCGATTTTCGGAACACTGAAGCTTTCTTT.

The chain carries TRBV27 and TRBJ2-7; D uncertain. The CDR3 sequence is 14 residues long. Germline V gene lookup returns CDR1 MNHEY and CDR2 SMNVEV (reference sequence). V was shortened by 7 bases and J by 3 bases, with 16 bases between the two germline ends. DNA of the CDR3: TGTGCCAGCACAACAGATCCGAGACGCTACGAGCAGTACTTC. As protein: CASTTDPRRYEQYF.

This clone was detected only once. The V gene is TRBV27, the J gene TRBJ2-5, with 9 bases identical to TRBD2. Germline V gene lookup returns CDR1 MNHEY and CDR2 SMNVEV (reference sequence). J gave up 4 bases and V 3 bases, and 12 bases lay outside the gene matches. The CDR3 has 17 amino acids. CDR3 protein: CASSLAGGPNGGETQYF. The CDR3 DNA reads TGTGCCAGCAGTTTGGCGGGAGGGCCGAATGGGGGAGAGACCCAGTACTTC.

This chain joins TRBV19 and TRBJ2-3; D is perhaps TRBD2 (6 bases). This CDR3 is built from 16 residues. The V end was cut by 5 bases, the J end by 0 bases, with 15 bases between. CDR1 is LNHDA, CDR2 SQIVND, per germline (reference sequence). CDR3 residues: CASSAEGGGSTDTQYF. For the CDR3, the DNA is TGTGCCAGTAGTGCGGAGGGAGGCGGAAGCACAGATACGCAGTATTTT.

V and J are TRBV14 and TRBJ1-5; TRBD1 might be the D (5 bases). In germline, CDR1 is SGHDN, CDR2 FVKESK. The CDR3 sequence is 16 residues long. The V end lost 1 base, the J end lost 2 bases, and 12 bases lay between the germline ends. The CDR3 DNA reads as TGTGCCAGCAGCCAAGGGGGGGGGTTCGGCAATCAGCCCCAGCATTTT. Amino acids: CASSQGGGFGNQPQHF.

The chain recombines TRBV6-5 with TRBJ1-6, with 8 bases matching TRBD1. Germline loops: CDR1 MNHEY, CDR2 SVGAGI. The J segment lost 7 bases and the V segment lost 5 bases, leaving 4 bases of the junction unmatched. The CDR3 is 14 residues long. The CDR3 region has the DNA TGTGCCAGCAGTAAGGGGACAGGCAATTCACCCCTCCACTTT. Translating gives CASSKGTGNSPLHF.

This chain links TRBV28 with TRBJ1-1; D is uncertain. CDR3 length: 16 residues. V dropped 4 bases and J dropped 1 base, with 16 bases sitting between them. CDR1 and CDR2 (germline): MDHEN, SYDVKM. For the CDR3, the DNA is TGTGCCAGCAGTTCCCCGTCGGGGTGGGGGAACACTGAAGCTTTCTTT. Translating gives CASSSPSGWGNTEAFF.

This clone was seen a single time. The chain couples TRBV28 to TRBJ2-7, with TRBD2 as a possible D gene (6 bases). The length of the CDR3 is 14 residues. Germline CDR1 MDHEN, CDR2 SYDVKM. V was pared by 2 bases and J by 2 bases, with 10 bases between. This chain's CDR3 is CASSLGERAYEQYF. The CDR3, as DNA: TGTGCCAGCAGTTTAGGGGAGCGGGCCTACGAGCAGTACTTC. Full variable domain (outside the CDR3, taken from reference TRBV28 and TRBJ2-7): DVKVTQSSRYLVKRTGEKVFLECVQDMDHENMFWYRQDPGLGLRLIYFSYDVKMKEKGDIPEGYSVSREKKERFSLILESASTNQTSMYLCASSLGERAYEQYFGPGTRLTVT.

The CDR3, as DNA: TGTGCCAGCAGTTACTCGGGTTTATTAGGTCAGCCCCAGCATTTT. It yields the protein CASSYSGLLGQPQHF. The J gene is TRBJ1-5, the V gene TRBV6-5, with D unresolved. V lost 0 bases and J 6 bases, leaving 12 bases between the germline ends. The CDR3 has 15 amino acids. Germline CDR1 reads MNHEY; CDR2 reads SVGAGI.

This chain links TRBV12-3 or TRBV12-4 with TRBJ2-7; D unclear. CDR3 length equals 13 residues. V shed 0 bases and J shed 4 bases, with 7 bases lying between them. CDR3 nucleotide sequence: TGTGCCAGCAGTTTAGCGAGCCCTTACGAGCAGTACTTC. Encoded protein: CASSLASPYEQYF.

The chain is built from TRBV27 and TRBJ2-1; D is possibly TRBD1 (6 bases). The V gene lost 8 bases and the J gene lost 6 bases, with 17 bases spanning the gap. The CDR3 length is 14 residues. Germline CDR1 reads MNHEY; CDR2 reads SMNVEV (reference sequence). In DNA, the CDR3 is TGTGCCAGCGGCAGGGGTAGAGTGGGCAATGAGCAGTTCTTC. Residues: CASGRGRVGNEQFF.

The chain recombines TRBV3-1 (or the pseudogene TRBV3-2) with TRBJ2-5; D gene ambiguous. CDR1 is LGHDT, CDR2 YNNKEL, per germline (reference sequence). The CDR3 length is 14 residues. V was clipped by 5 bases and J by 5 bases, with 15 bases between them. The CDR3 bases are TGTGCCAGCAGCTCTTACGGGCCTGGGGAGACCCAGTACTTC. Amino acids: CASSSYGPGETQYF.

The chain carries TRBV10-3 and TRBJ1-6; no reliable D call. Deletions cut 4 bases from V and 7 bases from J, with 11 bases between. CDR1 is ENHRY and CDR2 is SYGVKD in the germline V gene. CDR3 length: 14 amino acids. As DNA, the CDR3 is TGTGCCATCAGTGTATCAGATCTAAATTCACCCCTCCACTTT. Residues: CAISVSDLNSPLHF.

The chain combines TRBV4-2 with TRBJ2-7; D might be TRBD2 (6 bases). The V and J ends lost 5 bases and 1 base respectively, with 12 bases between them. This CDR3 comprises 14 residues. CDR1 is LGHNA and CDR2 is YNFKEQ in the germline V gene. This CDR3 is CASSWEDGSYEQYF. The CDR3, as DNA: TGTGCCAGCAGCTGGGAGGACGGTTCCTACGAGCAGTACTTC.

The chain carries TRBV25-1 and TRBJ2-5; 11 bases are a match to TRBD2. The CDR3 is made up of 18 amino acids. The J segment lost 2 bases and the V segment lost 3 bases, leaving 11 bases of the junction unmatched. Germline-derived CDR1 and CDR2 are MGHDK and SYGVNS. CDR3 nucleotides: TGTGCCAGCAGTGACCCCCCGGGGCTAGCGGGAGGACAAGAGACCCAGTACTTC. Protein: CASSDPPGLAGGQETQYF. Based on the CDR3 plus reference TRBV25-1 and TRBJ2-5, the full variable domain is EADIYQTPRYLVIGTGKKITLECSQTMGHDKMYWYQQDPGMELHLIHYSYGVNSTEKGDLSSESTVSRIRTEHFPLTLESARPSHTSQYLCASSDPPGLAGGQETQYFGPGTRLLVL.

This sequence joins TRBV15 and TRBJ2-1, with TRBD1 matching 9 bases. The CDR3 consists of 15 residues. CDR1 is LNHNV, CDR2 YYDKDF, per germline (reference sequence). J gave up 7 bases and V 2 bases, and 6 bases lay outside the gene matches. The CDR3 DNA follows: TGTGCCACCAGCAGACCGGGACAGGGTGGGAATGAGCAGTTCTTC. It encodes CATSRPGQGGNEQFF.